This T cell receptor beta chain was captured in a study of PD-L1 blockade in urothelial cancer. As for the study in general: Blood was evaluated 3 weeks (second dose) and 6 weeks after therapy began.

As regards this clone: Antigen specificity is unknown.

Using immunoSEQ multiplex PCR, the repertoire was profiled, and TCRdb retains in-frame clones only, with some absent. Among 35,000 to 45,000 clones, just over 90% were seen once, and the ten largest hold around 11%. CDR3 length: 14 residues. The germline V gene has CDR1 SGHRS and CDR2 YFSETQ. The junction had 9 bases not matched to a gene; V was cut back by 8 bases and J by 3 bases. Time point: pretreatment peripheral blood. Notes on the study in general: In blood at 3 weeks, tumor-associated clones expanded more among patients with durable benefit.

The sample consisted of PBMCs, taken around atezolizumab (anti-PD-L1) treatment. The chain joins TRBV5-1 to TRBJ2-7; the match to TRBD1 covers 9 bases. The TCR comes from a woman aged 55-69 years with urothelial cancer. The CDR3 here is CASGAGTGSYEQYF. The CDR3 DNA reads TGCGCCAGTGGAGCCGGGACAGGGAGCTACGAGCAGTACTTC.